This TCR beta chain was obtained from a study of T-cell reconstitution after alpha-beta-depleted transplantation in children. Study findings and constraints: It was reported that alpha-beta T cells came from several hundred expanded graft clones (about two months after transplant). The origin of high day-60 TCRbeta diversity in some patients lay in surviving recipient T cells and thymic progenitors. At the one-year point after transplant, T-cell counts and TCRbeta diversity were found to come mostly from T cells that had been newly produced.

Germline assignment: CDR1 SGHRS and CDR2 YFSETQ. The CDR3 runs to 14 residues. Trimming took 2 bases from V and 2 from J, leaving 8 bases between them. The library targeted TCRbeta and was prepared with unique molecular identifiers. One entry per CDR3 protein, called by TCRdb with MiXCR from the PCR reads. Of approximately 500,000 distinct CDR3 sequences in the sample, 25% to 30% were seen once. This clonotype was counted at least ten times. The antigen remains undetermined. The specimen was PBMCs, collected before TCRalphabeta/CD19-depleted stem cell transplant. The sequence was obtained from a boy under two years old with Wiskott-Aldrich syndrome, due to receive a stem cell transplant. This chain links TRBV5-1 with TRBJ2-1; no reliable D call. In nucleotides, the CDR3 is TGCGCCAGCAGCTTCCCAGCGACCTACAATGAGCAGTTCTTC. This sequence encodes CASSFPATYNEQFF.